The clone carrying this T cell receptor beta chain was seen once. This specimen belongs to a study of control samples from healthy donors and cancer patients. The data were produced by immunoSEQ multiplex PCR, yet TCRdb's version contains in-frame clones alone and is incomplete. The table includes about 130,000 clones, roughly 90% detected once. The CDR3 runs to 14 residues. Germline values: CDR1 MNHNS, CDR2 SASEGT. The V end lost 2 bases, the J end lost 2 bases, and 6 bases lay between the germline ends. The sample was blood. This sequence originates from a man aged 18 to 29 in good health. The gene calls are TRBV6-1 and TRBJ2-2; D gene uncertain. DNA for the CDR3: TGTGCCAGCAGTGAACGCTATAACACCGGGGAGCTGTTTTTT. The encoded protein is CASSERYNTGELFF.